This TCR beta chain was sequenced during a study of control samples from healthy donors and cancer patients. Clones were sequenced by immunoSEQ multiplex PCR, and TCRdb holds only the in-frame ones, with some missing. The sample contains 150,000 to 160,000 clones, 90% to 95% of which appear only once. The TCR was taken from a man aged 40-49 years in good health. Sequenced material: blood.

CDR3 DNA: TGTGCCAGCAGCCTCTTCAGGGGGGACACCGGGGAGCTGTTTTTT. Amino acids: CASSLFRGDTGELFF. This chain uses TRBV7-2 with TRBJ2-2, with TRBD1 as a possible D gene (7 bases). Trimming left V 5 bases short and J 3 bases short, with 13 bases between. Germline CDR1 SGHTA, CDR2 FQGNSA. The CDR3 consists of 15 residues.